This T cell receptor beta chain was obtained from a study of T cells in localized non-small cell lung cancer. Study conclusions and caveats: Because only a single region of the tumor was sequenced, heterogeneity remains possible.

This clone was observed once. Its target is not known. Sequencing was performed with immunoSEQ multiplex PCR; in TCRdb, only in-frame clones are kept and a portion is missing. Found here are over 40,000 clones, almost 90% of them singletons; the top ten hold approximately 2.5%. CDR1 is SGHTA, CDR2 FQGNSA, per germline. Unmatched junction bases numbered 8, after V lost 4 bases and J lost 7 bases. The CDR3 has 15 residues. The specimen comprised peripheral blood, sampled before any cancer treatment. The receptor comes from a female donor older than 55 with stage I squamous cell lung carcinoma. This chain connects TRBV7-2 to TRBJ2-1, with 9 bases fitting TRBD1. The CDR3 loop reads CASSSPWTGENEQFF. The CDR3, as DNA: TGTGCCAGCAGCTCCCCTTGGACAGGGGAGAATGAGCAGTTCTTC.